These T cell receptor beta chains were read from a single sample in a study of T cells in localized non-small cell lung cancer. Method: immunoSEQ multiplex PCR; TCRdb's copy keeps in-frame clones and lacks some. Found here are some 50,000 clones, roughly 84% of them singletons; the top ten hold 17%. The sequences come from peripheral blood mononuclear cells, collected before any cancer treatment. These TCRs come from a man aged 40-75 years with stage III lung adenocarcinoma. Both conserved end residues are part of each CDR3. A D gene is named only where the DNA matches it firmly. Size is omitted from some rows. Given values are once, few, many or a class for expanded clones.

size	V	length	J	D	CDR3	DNA
NA	TRBV4-3	18	TRBJ2-5	TRBD2	CASSQDSLAGGLQETQYF	TGCGCCAGCAGCCAAGATAGCCTAGCGGGGGGGCTACAAGAGACCCAGTACTTC
NA	TRBV7-9	16	TRBJ2-3	TRBD2	CASSPRDYPETDTQYF	TGTGCCAGCAGCCCGAGGGACTACCCAGAGACAGATACGCAGTATTTT
NA	TRBV4-3	17	TRBJ2-7	TRBD1	CASSQGEGQGAAYEQYF	TGCGCCAGCAGCCAAGGGGAGGGACAGGGGGCTGCCTACGAGCAGTACTTC
once	TRBV7-9	16	TRBJ2-7	NA	CASSTQSGAVSYEQYF	TGTGCCAGCAGCACCCAGTCCGGGGCGGTTTCCTACGAGCAGTACTTC
once	TRBV6-5	13	TRBJ1-5	NA	CASSYWRDQPQHF	TGTGCCAGCAGTTATTGGCGGGACCAGCCCCAGCATTTT
NA	TRBV4-2	17	TRBJ2-2	TRBD1	CASSQEGQGPNTGELFF	TGTGCCAGCAGCCAAGAAGGACAGGGCCCGAACACCGGGGAGCTGTTTTTT
NA	TRBV28	14	TRBJ2-7	TRBD2	CASRSGGSSYEQYF	TGTGCCAGCAGGTCGGGGGGAAGCTCCTACGAGCAGTACTTC
NA	TRBV7-9	15	TRBJ1-1	TRBD1	CASSPGTGGGTEAFF	TGTGCCAGCAGCCCCGGGACAGGGGGTGGAACTGAAGCTTTCTTT
NA	TRBV5-4	19	TRBJ2-7	NA	CASSLTGALQLRHSYEQYF	TGTGCCAGCAGCCTAACCGGGGCCTTACAGCTACGGCACTCCTACGAGCAGTACTTC
NA	TRBV5-1	16	TRBJ1-3	NA	CASSLDGASSGNTIYF	TGCGCCAGCAGCTTGGACGGTGCCAGCTCTGGAAACACCATATATTTT
NA	TRBV19	15	TRBJ1-2	NA	CASGGSSGQNYGYTF	TGTGCCAGTGGGGGAAGTTCGGGACAAAACTATGGCTACACCTTC
NA	TRBV12-5	10	TRBJ1-2	NA	CASGSEAYTF	TGTGCTAGTGGTTCCGAGGCCTACACCTTC
few	TRBV19	15	TRBJ2-1	TRBD2	CASSITSGNYNEQFF	TGTGCCAGTAGTATTACTAGCGGAAATTACAATGAGCAGTTCTTC
NA	TRBV5-6	15	TRBJ1-1	NA	CASSPGMGMNTEAFF	TGTGCCAGCAGCCCCGGAATGGGAATGAACACTGAAGCTTTCTTT
NA	TRBV7-9	18	TRBJ1-3	NA	CASSHLGGDPSSGNTIYF	TGTGCCAGCAGCCATCTGGGAGGGGACCCGAGCTCTGGAAACACCATATATTTT
NA	TRBV5-4	18	TRBJ2-1	TRBD2	CASSLDLGGPGSYNEQFF	TGTGCCAGCAGTCTTGACTTGGGAGGGCCGGGTTCCTACAATGAGCAGTTCTTC
NA	TRBV5-6	13	TRBJ2-7	TRBD2	CASSLSGRDEQYF	TGTGCCAGCAGCTTAAGTGGGAGGGACGAGCAGTACTTC
once	TRBV2	14	TRBJ2-3	NA	CASTESSRGGTQYF	TGTGCCAGCACCGAAAGTAGTCGTGGTGGTACGCAGTATTTT
NA	TRBV11-1	13	TRBJ1-2	TRBD1	CASSNPGGYGYTF	TGTGCCAGCAGTAACCCAGGGGGCTATGGCTACACCTTC
NA	TRBV7-9	14	TRBJ1-1	NA	CASNRQESGTEAFF	TGTGCCAGCAACCGACAGGAAAGTGGCACTGAAGCTTTCTTT
NA	TRBV6-6	14	TRBJ1-6	NA	CASSILQGDSPLHF	TGTGCCAGCAGTATACTACAGGGAGATTCACCCCTCCACTTT
NA	TRBV6-1	14	TRBJ1-1	TRBD1	CASSAQGVNTEAFF	TGTGCCAGCAGTGCACAGGGGGTGAACACTGAAGCTTTCTTT
NA	TRBV2	19	TRBJ2-1	TRBD2	CASSDPGLAAISSYNEQFF	TGTGCCAGCAGTGATCCGGGACTAGCGGCCATTAGCTCCTACAATGAGCAGTTCTTC
NA	TRBV21-1	13	TRBJ2-2	NA	CASSKAVQGVLFF	TGTGCCAGCAGCAAAGCTGTGCAGGGCGTGCTGTTTTTT